This T cell receptor (beta chain) was recovered during a study of T cell responses to AZD1222 COVID-19 vaccine. The study, taken as a whole, reports: Only a handful of AZD1222 recipients, six or seven in all, had baseline seropositivity. Donors, mostly white British, included more females; clonal diversity was possibly underestimated.

This clone was seen only a few times. Its antigen is not known. Profiling relied on immunoSEQ multiplex PCR, and the TCRdb table lists in-frame clones only, not all of them. The table has about 110,000 clones, nearly 90% seen once. Timing groups of about 4 and about 12 weeks for second doses were pooled. The CDR3 totals 14 residues. V lost 8 bases, J lost 8 bases, and 19 bases lay in between. Per the germline V gene, CDR1 is MNHEY and CDR2 is SMNVEV (reference sequence). The V gene is TRBV27, the J gene TRBJ2-1, with D possibly being TRBD2 (5 bases). The receptor's source is an adult who received the AZD1222 COVID-19 vaccine. Here the sequenced sample was peripheral blood, taken 28 days after the second AZD1222 dose. Here the CDR3 DNA reads TGTGCCAGCCGATTCCTAGCACCAAGTGATGAGCAGTTCTTC. Translation: CASRFLAPSDEQFF.